This record concerns one TCR beta chain sequence. Its specificity is not known. These data come from a study of CD8 T cells in ankylosing spondylitis. MiXCR, run by TCRdb on the 5' RACE reads, gives a single entry per CDR3 protein. The table has under 450,000 distinct CDR3 sequences, 15% to 20% seen once. CDR3 length: 15 amino acids. V was clipped by 1 base and J by 2 bases, with 12 bases between them. Germline V lookup: CDR1 SEHNR, CDR2 FQNEAQ (reference sequence). Overall study findings and caveats: A subset of motif variants has previously been described in the synovial fluid and blood of reactive arthritis. A motif in TCR beta, a set of seven to nine highly homologous variants, appeared characteristic of ankylosing spondylitis blood.

The receptor's source is a male donor with ankylosing spondylitis. J is TRBJ2-7 and V is TRBV7-9; D call uncertain. The sequencing input was blood, either unsorted or a sorted T cell fraction (not recorded which). CDR3 amino acids: CASSLGVGITYEQYF. CDR3 coding DNA: TGTGCCAGCAGCTTAGGTGTGGGGATCACCTACGAGCAGTACTTC.